This T cell receptor (beta chain) was obtained from a study of cytomegalovirus exposure and HLA in healthy donors. Healthy bone marrow donors made up the donors. Turning to this clone: Its antigen is undetermined.

Whole-study findings and limits: The study assumed roughly uniform donor sequencing depth for presence/absence analyses. In vitro confirmation showed three CMV-associated chains to be CMV antigen specific.

Amplification used 60 Vbeta primers and 13 Jbeta primers. TCRdb keeps only in-frame clones here, not all; method: immunoSEQ multiplex PCR. The sample table sets out 150,000 to 200,000 clones. Germline assignment: CDR1 GTSNPN and CDR2 SVGIG (reference sequence). This CDR3 is built from 12 residues. The V gene lost 5 bases and the J gene lost 4 bases, with 11 bases spanning the gap. The sequenced material came from PBMCs. V and J are TRBV30 and TRBJ1-1; D is undetermined. The receptor comes from a woman under 30 in good health and CMV-seropositive. CDR3 region: CAWAEDSTEAFF. The CDR3 nucleotides read TGTGCCTGGGCGGAGGACTCCACTGAAGCTTTCTTT.